This TCR beta chain was recovered during a study of shared clonotypes between healthy human individuals. TCRdb's table, derived via immunoSEQ multiplex PCR, lists solely in-frame clones and lacks some. The repertoire holds 100,000 to 120,000 clones, around 68% seen once, with more than 20% in the top ten. The CDR3 sequence is 16 residues long. The V gene lost 1 base and the J gene lost 4 bases, with 14 bases spanning the gap. CDR1 is MDHEN and CDR2 is SYDVKM in the germline V gene. The TCR sequence derives from a woman aged 25 to 39 in good health. This rearrangement joins TRBV28 to TRBJ1-5; D is perhaps TRBD1 (5 bases). Material for sequencing was memory CD8+ T cells sorted from blood. Subset of the sample: CD45RO+ cells pooled with CCR7-negative TemRA cells. The CDR3 loop reads CASSLLTGRRNQPQHF. The DNA of the CDR3 is TGTGCCAGCAGTTTATTGACGGGACGCAGGAATCAGCCCCAGCATTTT.